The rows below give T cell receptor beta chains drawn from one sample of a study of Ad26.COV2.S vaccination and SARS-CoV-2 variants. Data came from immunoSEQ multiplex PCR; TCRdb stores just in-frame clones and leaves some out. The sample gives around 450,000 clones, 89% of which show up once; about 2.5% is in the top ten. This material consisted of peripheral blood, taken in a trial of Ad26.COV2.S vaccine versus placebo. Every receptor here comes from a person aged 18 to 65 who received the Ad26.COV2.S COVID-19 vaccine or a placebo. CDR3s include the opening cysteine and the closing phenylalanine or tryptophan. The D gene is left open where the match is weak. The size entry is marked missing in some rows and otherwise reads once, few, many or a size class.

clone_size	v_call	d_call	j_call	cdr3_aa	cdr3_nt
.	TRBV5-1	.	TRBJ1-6	CASSLSGAGNSPLHF	TGCGCCAGCAGCTTATCGGGGGCCGGTAATTCACCCCTCCACTTT
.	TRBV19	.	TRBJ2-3	CASSTSPRADTQYF	TGTGCCAGTAGTACCTCGCCCCGAGCAGATACGCAGTATTTT
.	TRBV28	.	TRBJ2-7	CASIHRRGSHEQYF	TGTGCCAGCATCCACAGGAGAGGATCCCACGAGCAGTACTTC
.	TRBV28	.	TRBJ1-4	CASSPPGVTNEKLFF	TGTGCCAGCAGTCCACCGGGGGTAACTAATGAAAAACTGTTTTTT
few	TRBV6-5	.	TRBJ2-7	CASSYQSEQYF	TGTGCCAGCAGTTACCAATCGGAGCAGTACTTC
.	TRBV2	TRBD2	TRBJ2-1	CASSEGTSGFNEQFF	TGTGCCAGCAGCGAAGGGACTAGCGGATTTAATGAGCAGTTCTTC
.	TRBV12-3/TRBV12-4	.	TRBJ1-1	CASSLSWAVAFF	TGTGCCAGCAGCCTATCGTGGGCGGTAGCTTTCTTT
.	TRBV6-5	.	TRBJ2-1	CASSPRGAPPDEQFF	TGTGCCAGCAGTCCCAGGGGAGCACCCCCGGATGAGCAGTTCTTC
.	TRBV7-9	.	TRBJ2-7	CATSARAYEQYF	TGTGCCACCTCTGCTCGGGCCTACGAGCAGTACTTC
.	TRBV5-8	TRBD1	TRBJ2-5	CASSLGTGETQYF	TGTGCCAGCAGCTTGGGGACAGGGGAGACCCAGTACTTC
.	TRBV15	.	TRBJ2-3	CATSTRLEPTDTQYF	TGTGCCACCAGCACCCGACTAGAGCCCACAGATACGCAGTATTTT
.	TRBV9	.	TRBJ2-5	CASSGRGQPYQETQYF	TGTGCCAGCAGCGGCCGGGGCCAACCGTACCAAGAGACCCAGTACTTC
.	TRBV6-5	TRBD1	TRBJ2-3	CASSYEAGGMIDTQYF	TGTGCCAGCAGTTACGAGGCAGGGGGAATGATTGATACGCAGTATTTT
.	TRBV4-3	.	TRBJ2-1	CASSQAGWSSYNEQFF	TGCGCCAGCAGCCAAGCCGGCTGGAGCTCCTACAATGAGCAGTTCTTC
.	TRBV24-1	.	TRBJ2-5	CATSDLQQGETQYF	TGTGCCACCAGTGATTTGCAGCAGGGTGAGACCCAGTACTTC
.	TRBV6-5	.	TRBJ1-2	CASSYSEANYGYTF	TGTGCCAGCAGTTACTCTGAAGCTAACTATGGCTACACCTTC
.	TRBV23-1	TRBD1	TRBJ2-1	CASSQAGQGDNEQFF	TGCGCCAGCAGTCAGGCGGGACAGGGGGATAATGAGCAGTTCTTC
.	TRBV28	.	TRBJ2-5	CASSLIRIQETQYF	TGTGCCAGCAGTTTAATTCGGATCCAAGAGACCCAGTACTTC
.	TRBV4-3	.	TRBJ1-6	CASSQAADNSPLHF	TGCGCCAGCAGCCAAGCGGCAGATAATTCACCCCTCCACTTT
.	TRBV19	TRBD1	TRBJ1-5	CASSMADRDQPQHF	TGTGCCAGTAGTATGGCCGACAGGGATCAGCCCCAGCATTTT
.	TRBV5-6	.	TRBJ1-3	CASSLDRISNTIYF	TGTGCCAGCAGCTTGGACAGAATTAGCAACACCATATATTTT
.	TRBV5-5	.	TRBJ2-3	CASSLAVGDTQYF	TGTGCCAGCAGCTTGGCGGTAGGAGATACGCAGTATTTT
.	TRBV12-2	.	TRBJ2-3	CASRFRMARRTDTQYF	TGTGCAAGTCGCTTCAGGATGGCGCGAAGGACAGATACGCAGTATTTT
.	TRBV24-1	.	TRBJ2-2	CATSDPRQADTGELFF	TGTGCCACCAGTGACCCTCGGCAGGCGGACACCGGGGAGCTGTTTTTT
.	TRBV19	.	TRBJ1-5	CACWGVNSNQPQHF	TGTGCCTGCTGGGGGGTGAATAGCAATCAGCCCCAGCATTTT
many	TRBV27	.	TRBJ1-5	CASSLRQDSNQPQHF	TGTGCCAGCAGTTTACGTCAGGATAGCAATCAGCCCCAGCATTTT
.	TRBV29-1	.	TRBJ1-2	CSVTRAASNYGYTF	TGCAGCGTCACCAGGGCAGCATCTAACTATGGCTACACCTTC
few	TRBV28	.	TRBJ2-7	CASTLGEGLPQYF	TGTGCCAGCACCCTCGGAGAGGGACTTCCGCAGTACTTC
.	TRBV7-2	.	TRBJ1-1	CASSLQGPTEAFF	TGTGCCAGCAGCTTACAGGGGCCCACTGAAGCTTTCTTT
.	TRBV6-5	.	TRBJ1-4	CASRGRWAEKLFF	TGTGCCAGCAGAGGGCGGTGGGCTGAAAAACTGTTTTTT
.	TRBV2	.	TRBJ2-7	CASTPDRTYEQYF	TGTGCCAGCACCCCGGACCGAACCTACGAGCAGTACTTC
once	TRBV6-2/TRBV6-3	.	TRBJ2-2	CASSYGHLYTGELFF	TGTGCCAGCAGTTATGGTCACCTATACACCGGGGAGCTGTTTTTT
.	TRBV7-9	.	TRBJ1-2	CASSLEVVNYGYTF	TGTGCCAGCAGCTTAGAGGTAGTTAACTATGGCTACACCTTC
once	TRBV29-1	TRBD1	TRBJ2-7	CSVDFGTGYYEQYF	TGCAGCGTTGATTTTGGGACAGGGTACTACGAGCAGTACTTC
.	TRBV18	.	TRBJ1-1	CASSPPPGAFF	TGTGCCAGCTCACCCCCCCCGGGAGCTTTCTTT
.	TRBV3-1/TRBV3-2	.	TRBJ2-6	CASSSSGANVLTF	TGTGCCAGCAGCTCCTCTGGGGCCAACGTCCTGACTTTC
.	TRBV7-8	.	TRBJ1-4	CASSPAPGHSNEKLFF	TGTGCCAGCAGCCCAGCCCCGGGACACTCTAATGAAAAACTGTTTTTT
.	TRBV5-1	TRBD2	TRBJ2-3	CASSSLAGADTQYF	TGCGCCAGCAGCTCACTAGCGGGAGCGGATACGCAGTATTTT
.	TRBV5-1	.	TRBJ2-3	CASSLAGPSTDTQYF	TGCGCCAGCAGCTTAGCGGGTCCTAGCACAGATACGCAGTATTTT
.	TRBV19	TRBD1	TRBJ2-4	CASTPGADRGPDIQYF	TGTGCCAGTACCCCAGGTGCGGACAGGGGGCCGGACATTCAGTACTTC
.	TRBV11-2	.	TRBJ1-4	CASSPGWTDNEKLFF	TGTGCCAGCAGCCCGGGTTGGACAGATAATGAAAAACTGTTTTTT
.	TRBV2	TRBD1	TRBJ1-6	CASRAQGKNSPLHF	TGTGCCAGCAGGGCACAGGGGAAGAATTCACCCCTCCACTTT
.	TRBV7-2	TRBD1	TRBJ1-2	CASSRDSIYGYTF	TGTGCCAGCAGCCGGGACAGCATCTATGGCTACACCTTC
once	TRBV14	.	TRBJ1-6	CASSTGYSPLHF	TGTGCCAGCAGCACAGGGTATTCACCCCTCCACTTT
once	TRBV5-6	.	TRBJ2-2	CASSWGQNTGELFF	TGTGCCAGCAGCTGGGGGCAGAACACCGGGGAGCTGTTTTTT
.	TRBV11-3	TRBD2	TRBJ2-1	CASSFAGGGEQFF	TGTGCCAGCAGCTTTGCCGGGGGAGGGGAGCAGTTCTTC
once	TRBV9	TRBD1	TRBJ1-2	CASSLGQDFYGYTF	TGTGCCAGCAGCTTGGGACAGGACTTCTATGGCTACACCTTC
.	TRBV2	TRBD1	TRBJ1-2	CASSGEQGAVHGYTF	TGTGCCAGCAGTGGGGAACAGGGGGCGGTTCATGGCTACACCTTC
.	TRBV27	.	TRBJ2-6	CASSDSGANVLTF	TGTGCCAGCAGCGACTCTGGGGCCAACGTCCTGACTTTC
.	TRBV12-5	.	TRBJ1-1	CASELETNTEAFF	TGTGCTAGTGAGCTTGAGACGAACACTGAAGCTTTCTTT